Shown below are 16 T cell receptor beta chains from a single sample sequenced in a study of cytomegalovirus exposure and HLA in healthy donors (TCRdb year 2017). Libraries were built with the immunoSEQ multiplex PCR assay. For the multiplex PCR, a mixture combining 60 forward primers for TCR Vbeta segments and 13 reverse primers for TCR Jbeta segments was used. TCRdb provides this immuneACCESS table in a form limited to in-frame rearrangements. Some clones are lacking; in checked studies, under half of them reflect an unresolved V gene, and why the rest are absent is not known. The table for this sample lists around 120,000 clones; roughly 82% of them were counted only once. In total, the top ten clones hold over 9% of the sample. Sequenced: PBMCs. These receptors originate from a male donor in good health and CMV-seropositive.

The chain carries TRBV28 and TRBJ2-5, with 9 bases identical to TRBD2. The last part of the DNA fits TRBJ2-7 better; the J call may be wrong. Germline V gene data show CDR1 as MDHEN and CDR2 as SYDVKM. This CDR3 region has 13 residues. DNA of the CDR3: TGTGCCAGCCTAGCGGGACCAACCTACGAGCAGTACTTC. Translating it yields CASLAGPTYEQYF.

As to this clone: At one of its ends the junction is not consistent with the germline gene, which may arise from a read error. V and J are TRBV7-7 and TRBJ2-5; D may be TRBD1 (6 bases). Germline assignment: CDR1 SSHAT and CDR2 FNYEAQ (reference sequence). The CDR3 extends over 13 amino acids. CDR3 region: CASSLDRQETQYF. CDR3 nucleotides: TGTGCTAGCAGCTTAGACAGGCAAGAGACCCAGTACTTC. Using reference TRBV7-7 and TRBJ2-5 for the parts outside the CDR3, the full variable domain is GAGVSQSPRYKVTKRGQDVTLRCDPISSHATLYWYQQALGQGPEFLTYFNYEAQPDKSGLPSDRFSAERPEGSISTLTIQRTEQRDSAMYRCASSLDRQETQYFGPGTRLLVL.

The CDR3 nucleotides read TGCGCCAGCAGCCACGACAGGGGCTCCTACAATGAGCAGTTCTTC. Its translation: CASSHDRGSYNEQFF. The rearrangement joins TRBV4-3 to TRBJ2-1, with 8 nucleotides matching TRBD1. J was trimmed by 0 bases and V by 3 bases; bases with no gene match: 1. Germline lookup yields CDR1 LGHNA and CDR2 YSLEER. CDR3 size: 15 residues.

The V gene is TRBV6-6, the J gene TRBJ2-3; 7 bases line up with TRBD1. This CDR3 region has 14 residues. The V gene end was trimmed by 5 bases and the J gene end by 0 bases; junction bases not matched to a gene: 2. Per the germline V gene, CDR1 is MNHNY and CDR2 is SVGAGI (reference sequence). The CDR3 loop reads CASSGQVSTDTQYF. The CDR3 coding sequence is TGTGCCAGCAGTGGACAGGTCAGCACAGATACGCAGTATTTT.

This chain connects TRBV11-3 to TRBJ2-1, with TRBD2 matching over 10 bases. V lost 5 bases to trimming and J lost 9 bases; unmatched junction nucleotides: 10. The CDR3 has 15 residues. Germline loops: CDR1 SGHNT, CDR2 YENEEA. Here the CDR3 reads CASSHSGTSDSEQFF. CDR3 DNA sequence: TGTGCCAGCAGCCACTCCGGGACTAGCGACTCTGAGCAGTTCTTC.

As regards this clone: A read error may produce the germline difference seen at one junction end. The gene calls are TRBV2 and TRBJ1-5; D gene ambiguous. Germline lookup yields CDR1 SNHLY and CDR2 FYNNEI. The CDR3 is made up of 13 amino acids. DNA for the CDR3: TGTGCCAGCAGTGGAAAAACAAATCAACCCCAGCATTTT. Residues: CASSGKTNQPQHF.

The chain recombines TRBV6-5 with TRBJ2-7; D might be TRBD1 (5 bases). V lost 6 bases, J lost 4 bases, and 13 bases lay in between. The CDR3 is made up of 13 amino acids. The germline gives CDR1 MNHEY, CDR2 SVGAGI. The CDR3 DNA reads TGTGCCAGCAGCCCGACAGAAACTTACGAGCAGTACTTC. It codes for CASSPTETYEQYF.

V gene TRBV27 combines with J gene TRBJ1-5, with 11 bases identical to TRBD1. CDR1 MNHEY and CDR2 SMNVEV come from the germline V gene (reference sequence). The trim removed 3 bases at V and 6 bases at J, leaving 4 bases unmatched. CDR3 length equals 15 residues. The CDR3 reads CASSLGQGVGQPQHF. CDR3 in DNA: TGTGCCAGCAGTTTGGGACAGGGGGTGGGTCAGCCCCAGCATTTT.

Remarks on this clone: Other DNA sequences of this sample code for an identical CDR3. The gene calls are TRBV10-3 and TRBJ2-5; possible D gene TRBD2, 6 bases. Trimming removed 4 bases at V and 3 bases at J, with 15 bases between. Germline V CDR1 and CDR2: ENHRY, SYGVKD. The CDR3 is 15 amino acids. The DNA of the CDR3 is TGTGCCATCAGTGCCCGGCAGGGAGGTGAAGAGACCCAGTACTTC. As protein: CAISARQGGEETQYF.

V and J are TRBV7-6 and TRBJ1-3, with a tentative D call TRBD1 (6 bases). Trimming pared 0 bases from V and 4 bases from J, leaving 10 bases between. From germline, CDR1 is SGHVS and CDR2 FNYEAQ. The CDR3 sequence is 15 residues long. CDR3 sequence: CASSLATQGGNTIYF. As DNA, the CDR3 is TGTGCCAGCAGCTTAGCGACGCAGGGGGGAAACACCATATATTTT.

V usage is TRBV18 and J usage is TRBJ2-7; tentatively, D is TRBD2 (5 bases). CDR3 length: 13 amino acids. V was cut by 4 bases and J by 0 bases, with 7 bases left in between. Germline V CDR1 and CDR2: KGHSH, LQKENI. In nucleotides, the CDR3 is TGTGCCAGCTCACGCGGGTTCTCCTACGAGCAGTACTTC. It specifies CASSRGFSYEQYF. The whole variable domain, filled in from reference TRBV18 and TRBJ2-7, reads NAGVMQNPRHLVRRRGQEARLRCSPMKGHSHVYWYRQLPEEGLKFMVYLQKENIIDESGMPKERFSAEFPKEGPSILRIQQVVRGDSAAYFCASSRGFSYEQYFGPGTRLTVT.

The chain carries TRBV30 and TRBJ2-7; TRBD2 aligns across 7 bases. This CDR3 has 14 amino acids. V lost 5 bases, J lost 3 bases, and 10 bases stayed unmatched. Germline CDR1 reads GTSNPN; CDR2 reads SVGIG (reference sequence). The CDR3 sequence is CAWDEVGGSYEQYF. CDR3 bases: TGTGCCTGGGACGAGGTTGGCGGGAGCTACGAGCAGTACTTC.

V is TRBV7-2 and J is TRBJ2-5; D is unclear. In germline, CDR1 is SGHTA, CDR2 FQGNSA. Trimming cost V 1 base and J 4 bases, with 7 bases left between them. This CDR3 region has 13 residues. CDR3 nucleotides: TGTGCCAGCAGCTTAGGCGGTGTAGAGACCCAGTACTTC. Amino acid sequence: CASSLGGVETQYF. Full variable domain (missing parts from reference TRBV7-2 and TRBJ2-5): GAGVSQSPSNKVTEKGKDVELRCDPISGHTALYWYRQSLGQGLEFLIYFQGNSAPDKSGLPSDRFSAERTGGSVSTLTIQRTQQEDSAVYLCASSLGGVETQYFGPGTRLLVL.

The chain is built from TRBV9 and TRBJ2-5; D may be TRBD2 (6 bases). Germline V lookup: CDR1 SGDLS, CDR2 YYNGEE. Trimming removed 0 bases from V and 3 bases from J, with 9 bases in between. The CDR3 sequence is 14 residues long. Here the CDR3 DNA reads TGTGCCAGCAGCGTAGGTCCGGGAGAAGAGACCCAGTACTTC. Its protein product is CASSVGPGEETQYF.

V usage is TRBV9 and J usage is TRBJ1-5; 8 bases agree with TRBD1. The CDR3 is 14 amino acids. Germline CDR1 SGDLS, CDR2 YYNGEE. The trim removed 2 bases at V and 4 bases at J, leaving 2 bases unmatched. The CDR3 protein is CASSVTGGNQPQHF. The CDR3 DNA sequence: TGTGCCAGCAGCGTTACAGGGGGAAATCAGCCCCAGCATTTT. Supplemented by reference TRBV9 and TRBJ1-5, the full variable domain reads DSGVTQTPKHLITATGQRVTLRCSPRSGDLSVYWYQQSLDQGLQFLIQYYNGEERAKGNILERFSAQQFPDLHSELNLSSLELGDSALYFCASSVTGGNQPQHFGDGTRLSIL.

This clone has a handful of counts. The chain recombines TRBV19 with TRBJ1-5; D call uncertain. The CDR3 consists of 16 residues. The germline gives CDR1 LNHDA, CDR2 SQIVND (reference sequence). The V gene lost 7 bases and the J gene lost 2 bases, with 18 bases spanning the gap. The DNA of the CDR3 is TGTGCCAGTATAGGCAGCCGGACGGGAGGCAATCAGCCCCAGCATTTT. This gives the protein CASIGSRTGGNQPQHF. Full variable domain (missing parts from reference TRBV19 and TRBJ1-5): DGGITQSPKYLFRKEGQNVTLSCEQNLNHDAMYWYRQDPGQGLRLIYYSQIVNDFQKGDIAEGYSVSREKKESFPLTVTSAQKNPTAFYLCASIGSRTGGNQPQHFGDGTRLSIL.